This section outlines one T cell receptor (beta chain) sequence together with its context. Its antigen is unidentified. The data originate from a study of CD8 T cells in Susac syndrome. Points from the study as a whole: In total CD8+ repertoires, approximately 17 Susac-specific public clones were found, and in CD8+ TEMRA repertoires, roughly 5 were found. Only a relatively small number of individuals were included in the TCR sequencing and HLA analysis.

Reverse transcription used about 0.45 to 1 ug RNA and random hexamers. Via MiXCR, TCRdb re-called the immunoSEQ multiplex PCR reads, giving one row per CDR3 protein. Among roughly 88,000 distinct CDR3 sequences listed, approximately 96% were seen once. Patients with Susac syndrome fulfilled recently defined diagnostic criteria for definite or probable disease. Bulk CD8+ and CD4+ cells came from magnetic negative isolation; CD8+ TEMRA by FACS. This CDR3 spans 14 amino acids. The germline V and J ends were trimmed by 4 bases and 2 bases, with 11 bases remaining between them. The germline CDR1 and CDR2 sequences are MGHDK and SYGVNS.

This sequence was found in a human donor with Susac syndrome. The chain joins TRBV25-1 to TRBJ1-1; no definite D call. The sample was CD8+ T cells from PBMCs. The CDR3 DNA reads TGTGCCAGCAGTGTAACGGGATCTAACACTGAAGCTTTCTTT. This encodes CASSVTGSNTEAFF.